These 16 T cell receptor beta chains originate from one sample sequenced in a study of T cell responses to AZD1222 COVID-19 vaccine. Repertoires were generated with immunoSEQ multiplex PCR, while TCRdb's copy carries only in-frame clones and drops some. The sample shows around 250,000 clones, approximately 95% of them seen only once. Sequenced material: peripheral blood, taken on day 0 of AZD1222 vaccination. The origin of the receptors is an adult in good health.

The CDR3 spells CASRPDINYEQYF. The CDR3, as DNA: TGTGCCAGCAGGCCGGACATTAACTACGAGCAGTACTTC. This chain uses TRBV21-1 with TRBJ2-7; the table's D call TRBD1 went unverified against the DNA. TRBV21-1 counts as a pseudogene. The CDR3 has 13 amino acids.

The chain has TRBV20-1 and TRBJ1-1; D gene uncertain. Germline V gene sequence: CDR1 DFQATT, CDR2 SNEGSKA (reference sequence). V was cut by 6 bases and J by 4 bases, with 9 bases left in between. There are 11 residues in the CDR3. The CDR3 spells CSAGRSTEAFF. DNA of the CDR3: TGCAGTGCCGGGAGGTCCACTGAAGCTTTCTTT.

The rearrangement uses TRBV15 and TRBJ2-5; D not resolved. This CDR3 contains 12 residues. From germline, CDR1 is LNHNV and CDR2 YYDKDF (reference sequence). V was pared by 1 base and J by 5 bases, with 5 bases between. CDR3 nucleotides: TGTGCCACCAGCAGAGTGGGCGAGACCCAGTACTTC. This sequence encodes CATSRVGETQYF.

The chain links TRBV5-1 to TRBJ2-1; D possibly uses TRBD1 or TRBD2 (5 bases each). V was clipped by 0 bases and J by 7 bases, with 14 bases between them. Per the germline V gene, CDR1 is SGHRS and CDR2 is YFSETQ. There are 15 residues in the CDR3. As DNA, the CDR3 is TGCGCCAGCAGCTTGGCGGGGCAGCGTGGGAATGAGCAGTTCTTC. Amino acid sequence: CASSLAGQRGNEQFF.

This chain connects TRBV4-2 to TRBJ1-2; weak D call: TRBD1 (5 bases). Per germline, CDR1 LGHNA and CDR2 YNFKEQ. The V end lost 3 bases, the J end lost 5 bases, and 16 bases lay between the germline ends. CDR3 length equals 15 residues. The DNA for the CDR3 is TGTGCCAGCAGCCAGGGCAGGGAACCCCAATATGGCTACACCTTC. Protein: CASSQGREPQYGYTF.

The gene calls are TRBV19 and TRBJ2-7; D remains ambiguous. The length of the CDR3 is 13 residues. Germline V gene sequence: CDR1 LNHDA, CDR2 SQIVND (reference sequence). Trimming removed 1 base from V and 0 bases from J, with 4 bases in between. The CDR3 loop is CASSIGNSYEQYF. The CDR3 coding sequence is TGTGCCAGTAGTATAGGGAACTCCTACGAGCAGTACTTC.

The chain employs TRBV10-1 and TRBJ2-7, with a possible D match to TRBD2 (5 bases). The V gene lost 10 bases and the J gene lost 2 bases, with 15 bases spanning the gap. CDR1 and CDR2 from the germline V gene are WNHNN and SYGVQD (reference sequence). This CDR3 contains 13 residues. The CDR3 reads CATPAGPPYEQYF. In DNA form, the CDR3 reads TGCGCCACCCCGGCGGGCCCCCCCTACGAGCAGTACTTC.

The chain combines TRBV7-2 with TRBJ1-1; D unresolved. Between the trimmed V and J ends, which lost 1 base and 0 bases, there was a span of 6 bases. The CDR3 is 14 amino acids. The germline gives CDR1 SGHTA, CDR2 FQGNSA. The DNA for the CDR3 is TGTGCCAGCAGCTTAGAACAAATGAACACTGAAGCTTTCTTT. Translation gives CASSLEQMNTEAFF.

The chain couples TRBV28 to TRBJ1-4; 8 nucleotides agree with TRBD1. The junction had 5 bases not matched to a gene; V was cut back by 6 bases and J by 8 bases. The length of the CDR3 is 13 residues. Looked up from germline, CDR1 is MDHEN and CDR2 is SYDVKM. The CDR3 DNA reads as TGTGCCAGCAGGTCAGGGGGCGGAGAAAAACTGTTTTTT. This translates into CASRSGGGEKLFF.

The chain is built from TRBV4-3 and TRBJ1-1, with 8 bases identical to TRBD1. The CDR3 spans 14 residues. V shed 2 bases and J 7 bases; nucleotides not matched to a gene: 6. In germline, CDR1 is LGHNA, CDR2 YSLEER. For the CDR3, the DNA is TGCGCCAGCAGCCAACCCGACAGGGGAGGTGAAGCTTTCTTT. Amino acid sequence: CASSQPDRGGEAFF.

This chain links TRBV21-1 with TRBJ1-1; the DNA was not compared with TRBD1, the D call given in the table. TRBV21-1 is a pseudogene locus. The CDR3 totals 15 residues. CDR3 sequence reads: CASSAGQGSGTEAFF. The CDR3 nucleotides are TGTGCCAGCAGCGCCGGACAGGGATCGGGCACTGAAGCTTTCTTT.

This chain uses TRBV3-1 (or the pseudogene TRBV3-2) with TRBJ2-7; no reliable D call. Trimming took off 4 bases at V and 0 bases at J, with 10 bases between the two ends. This CDR3 contains 14 residues. CDR1 LGHDT and CDR2 YNNKEL come from the germline V gene (reference sequence). The DNA for the CDR3 is TGTGCCAGCAGCCCGGTAGGACGCTCCTACGAGCAGTACTTC. Amino acids: CASSPVGRSYEQYF.

The chain employs TRBV27 and TRBJ1-2; D ambiguous. The CDR3 length is 15 residues. Between the trimmed V and J ends, which lost 5 bases and 0 bases, there was a span of 13 bases. Germline V gene data show CDR1 as MNHEY and CDR2 as SMNVEV (reference sequence). The CDR3 sequence: CASSLKSGSNYGYTF. The CDR3 DNA sequence: TGTGCCAGCAGTCTTAAGAGTGGTTCTAACTATGGCTACACCTTC.

This chain connects TRBV25-1 to TRBJ2-2; D is unclear. Deletions cut 3 bases from V and 1 base from J, with 6 bases between. The CDR3 is made up of 14 amino acids. The germline gives CDR1 MGHDK, CDR2 SYGVNS. The CDR3 loop is CASSDDLNTGELFF. Here the CDR3 DNA reads TGTGCCAGCAGTGACGACCTGAACACCGGGGAGCTGTTTTTT.

The chain links TRBV6-5 to TRBJ1-5, with D hard to call. Trimming shortened V by 0 bases and J by 5 bases, and 5 bases separated the two germline ends. The CDR3 length is 13 residues. CDR1 and CDR2 from the germline V gene are MNHEY and SVGAGI. CDR3 DNA: TGTGCCAGCAGTTACTCCCCAGATCAGCCCCAGCATTTT. It encodes CASSYSPDQPQHF.

V usage is TRBV19 and J usage is TRBJ2-3, with TRBD2 identical over 9 bases. Looked up from germline, CDR1 is LNHDA and CDR2 is SQIVND (reference sequence). This CDR3 has 19 amino acids. The V and J ends lost 8 bases and 0 bases, in that order; junction bases with no gene match: 18. This CDR3 is CASHPSPSGAVFSTDTQYF. CDR3 sequence (DNA): TGTGCCAGTCACCCCAGTCCTAGCGGGGCTGTATTTAGCACAGATACGCAGTATTTT.